A selection of T cell receptor beta chains follows, all from one sample in a study of blood T cell repertoires in COVID-19. Some clones are missing from TCRdb's copy, which holds only in-frame ones; the method was immunoSEQ multiplex PCR. The data show roughly 43,000 clones, roughly 89% seen once. Sequenced input: peripheral blood. Every receptor here comes from a man aged 55 to 70 with active COVID-19. The CDR3 runs from the conserved cysteine through the conserved F or W. Fields, in order: D gene, CDR3 length, V gene, J gene, clone size, CDR3 protein, CDR3 DNA. The D gene is left open where the match is weak. Size tells how often a clone was seen (once, few, many) or the class of an expanded clone, and some rows leave it out.

.,14,TRBV3-1/TRBV3-2,TRBJ1-1,once,CASSPLANPGGAFF,TGTGCCAGCAGCCCGCTGGCAAACCCGGGAGGAGCTTTCTTT
.,14,TRBV13,TRBJ2-4,.,CASSHGMAKNIQYF,TGTGCCAGCAGCCACGGTATGGCCAAAAACATTCAGTACTTC
TRBD1,12,TRBV7-9,TRBJ1-1,.,CASSEGQGAAFF,TGTGCCAGCAGCGAGGGACAGGGGGCGGCTTTCTTT
.,15,TRBV5-1,TRBJ2-2,.,CASSLPGGYTGELFF,TGCGCCAGCAGCTTGCCGGGGGGCTACACCGGGGAGCTGTTTTTT
.,15,TRBV6-5,TRBJ2-7,.,CASSYAAASSYEQYF,TGTGCCAGCAGTTATGCTGCCGCGAGCTCCTACGAGCAGTACTTC
TRBD2,18,TRBV7-2,TRBJ2-5,.,CASNRGLAGGEYQETQYF,TGTGCCAGCAACCGGGGACTAGCGGGAGGGGAGTACCAAGAGACCCAGTACTTC
.,13,TRBV9,TRBJ1-2,few,CASSVGRQTGYTF,TGTGCCAGCAGCGTAGGGAGGCAAACGGGCTACACCTTC
TRBD2,14,TRBV14,TRBJ2-1,few,CASSLSRGLGEQFF,TGTGCCAGCAGCCTCAGCCGGGGACTAGGCGAGCAGTTCTTC
.,15,TRBV7-9,TRBJ2-2,.,CASSPGVLDTGELFF,TGTGCCAGCAGCCCGGGGGTTCTTGACACCGGGGAGCTGTTTTTT
.,13,TRBV30,TRBJ2-3,.,CAWSVRRTDTQYF,TGTGCCTGGAGTGTAAGGCGGACAGATACGCAGTATTTT
.,14,TRBV6-5,TRBJ2-5,.,CASRRGGSGETQYF,TGTGCCAGCAGGAGGGGGGGGTCCGGGGAGACCCAGTACTTC
.,14,TRBV5-6,TRBJ2-7,once,CASSFGQRWYEQYF,TGTGCCAGCAGCTTCGGACAGAGGTGGTACGAGCAGTACTTC
.,17,TRBV5-3,TRBJ2-3,.,CARSPFLTVIHTDTQYF,TGTGCCAGAAGCCCTTTCCTGACAGTCATACATACAGATACGCAGTATTTT
TRBD1,14,TRBV7-3,TRBJ2-3,.,CASSLGQGVDTQYF,TGTGCCAGCAGCCTGGGACAGGGAGTTGATACGCAGTATTTT
TRBD1,14,TRBV9,TRBJ2-5,once,CASSATGGWETQYF,TGTGCCAGCAGCGCAACAGGGGGCTGGGAGACCCAGTACTTC
.,10,TRBV29-1,TRBJ1-1,.,CSVVRTEAFF,TGCAGCGTTGTCCGCACTGAAGCTTTCTTT
TRBD1,13,TRBV2,TRBJ1-1,.,CASRGQGRYEAFF,TGTGCCAGCAGAGGACAGGGGAGATATGAAGCTTTCTTT
.,13,TRBV20-1,TRBJ2-3,.,CSASGLVTDTQYF,TGCAGTGCTAGTGGGCTCGTCACAGATACGCAGTATTTT
.,15,TRBV4-1,TRBJ1-2,.,CASSQERVQFYGYTF,TGCGCCAGCAGCCAAGAACGGGTGCAGTTCTATGGCTACACCTTC
TRBD1,15,TRBV5-5,TRBJ2-5,.,CASSFVGQGRETQYF,TGTGCCAGCAGCTTTGTGGGACAGGGGCGAGAGACCCAGTACTTC
TRBD1,16,TRBV28,TRBJ2-7,.,CASRPQRRQGTYEQYF,TGTGCCAGCAGGCCACAGCGGAGACAGGGTACCTACGAGCAGTACTTC
.,15,TRBV12-1,TRBJ2-5,.,CASSFARVRRETQYF,TGTGCCAGCAGCTTTGCGCGGGTAAGGCGGGAGACCCAGTACTTC